This TCR beta chain appears in the sequencing data of a study of T-cell reconstitution after alpha-beta-depleted transplantation in children (dated by TCRdb to 2015 to 2016). About the investigation overall: The study quantitatively tracked T-cell immune reconstitution after TCRalphabeta/CD19-depleted allogeneic hematopoietic cell transplantation in children using TCR repertoire profiling.

For this chain, trimming is 3 bases at the V end and 5 bases at the J end, and the number of junction bases without a gene match is 3. CDR3 length: 14 amino acids, cysteine to phenylalanine. Kept here is only the CDR3 DNA, which spans 42 bases and is read in frame from base 1. Libraries were made using PCR. These reads were obtained on an Illumina HiSeq 2500. TCR library preparation used molecular barcoding, with unique molecular identifiers applied to normalize quantification of the TCRbeta repertoire. The raw public reads went through TCRdb reprocessing: fastp at Q25, MiXCR clone calling, in-frame beta chains kept. CDR3 protein duplicates are merged, each entry listing the most common genes and DNA. The sample profile shows about 400,000 distinct CDR3 sequences; roughly 20% of them were found once. The top ten clones comprise about 3.8% of the sample. About this clonotype itself: Its antigen is not yet known. One base away there is no much larger clone; base qualities are not given.

The sequencing here drew on PBMCs from the stem cell graft donor, taken from the stem cell graft. This chain is built from TRBV12-3 or TRBV12-4 and TRBJ2-5; TRBD1 agrees with 10 junctional bases. The receptor comes from a human donor who donated a stem cell graft to a child with acute myeloid leukemia. For the CDR3, the sequence is CASSFRQGAETQYF. The nucleotide sequence is given as TGTGCCAGCAGTTTCCGACAGGGGGCTGAGACCCAGTACTTC.